These 9 T cell receptor beta chains share one sample of origin, sequenced in a study of glioma-infiltrating T cells. Using RNA template, CDR3s of TCR alpha and beta were amplified with iRepertoire arm-PCR. TCRdb independently ran MiXCR on the multiplex PCR reads; one entry per CDR3 protein. The table shows more than 300,000 distinct CDR3 sequences, with 41% occurring only once. The sample consisted of glioma tissue, nonneoplastic brain tissue, or PBMCs (not recorded which). All receptors derive from a human donor with low-grade glioma or glioblastoma, undergoing nonglioma brain surgery, or in good health (not recorded which).

In the case of this clonotype: Compared with germline, one end of the junction differs, possibly owing to a read error. The chain links TRBV27 to TRBJ2-1; 13 nucleotides agree with TRBD2. The CDR3 spans 15 residues. CDR1 and CDR2 (germline): MNHEY, SMNVEV (reference sequence). The CDR3: CDSSLLTSGRNEQFF. The CDR3 nucleotides read TGTGACAGCAGTTTATTGACTAGCGGGAGGAATGAGCAGTTCTTC.

About this clonotype itself: Compared with germline, one end of the junction differs, possibly owing to a read error. The V call is TRBV4-1, the J call TRBJ2-2; D perhaps matches TRBD2 (5 bases). The V gene's germline CDR1 is MGHRA and CDR2 YSYEKL. The CDR3 has 14 residues. This CDR3 reads CASSLTFATGELSF. The CDR3 DNA reads as TGCGCCAGCAGCTTAACGTTTGCCACCGGGGAGCTGTCTTTT.

With respect to this clonotype: A much larger clone differs from this one at a single base, so this may be a read error. The V gene is TRBV28, the J gene TRBJ1-2; possibly TRBD1 for D (5 bases). Per germline, CDR1 MDHEN and CDR2 SYDVKM. CDR3 size: 12 residues. CDR3 sequence (DNA): TGTGCCAGCGGTTTTCCCGTTGGGGGTTGCACCTTC. This gives the protein CASGFPVGGCTF.

The chain combines TRBV5-1 with TRBJ2-3; TRBD2 agrees at 7 bases. CDR3 length equals 15 residues. The germline V gene encodes CDR1 SGHRS and CDR2 YFSETQ. Unmatched junction bases numbered 4, after V lost 1 base and J lost 2 bases. The CDR3 spells CASSLTGGHTDTQYF. DNA of the CDR3: TGCGCCAGCAGCTTGACGGGAGGCCACACAGATACGCAGTATTTT.

The genes are TRBV12-5 and TRBJ2-1; D could derive from TRBD1 or TRBD2 (5 bases each). The CDR3 contains 14 residues. The germline V and J ends were trimmed by 8 bases and 4 bases, with 15 bases remaining between them. Germline V gene lookup returns CDR1 LGHNT and CDR2 FRNRAP. The chain's CDR3 is CASSTGTDYNEQFF. DNA of the CDR3: TGTGCTAGTTCTACCGGGACGGATTACAATGAGCAGTTCTTC.

The V and J genes are TRBV7-2 and TRBJ2-7; 10 bases line up with TRBD1. From germline, CDR1 is SGHTA and CDR2 FQGNSA. This CDR3 has 16 amino acids. V lost 5 bases and J lost 2; bases outside the gene matches: 9. CDR3 sequence (DNA): TGTGCCAGCAGCCCACAGACAGGGGGCTTAACCTACGAGCAGTACTTC. Translating gives CASSPQTGGLTYEQYF. Full variable domain (remainder filled in from reference TRBV7-2 and TRBJ2-7): GAGVSQSPSNKVTEKGKDVELRCDPISGHTALYWYRQSLGQGLEFLIYFQGNSAPDKSGLPSDRFSAERTGGSVSTLTIQRTQQEDSAVYLCASSPQTGGLTYEQYFGPGTRLTVT.

This clonotype appeared a few times. This chain connects TRBV6-1 to TRBJ2-3; D might be TRBD2 (5 bases). This CDR3 has 15 amino acids. With 7 bases removed from V and 1 base from J, the gap between germline ends came to 15 bases. The germline V gene encodes CDR1 MNHNS and CDR2 SASEGT. CDR3 sequence reads: CASTLASGGTDTQYF. The CDR3 DNA reads TGTGCCAGCACCCTGGCCAGCGGTGGCACAGATACGCAGTATTTT.

This clonotype occurred a few times. The chain is built from TRBV20-1 and TRBJ2-7; 8 bases are a match to TRBD2. The germline V gene has CDR1 DFQATT and CDR2 SNEGSKA (reference sequence). Trimming at V came to 6 bases and at J to 2 bases, leaving 9 bases not matched to a gene. The CDR3 extends over 14 amino acids. The CDR3 DNA reads TGCAGTGCCCCCTATAGCGGGAAGCCCTACGAGCAGTACTTC. Protein product: CSAPYSGKPYEQYF.

This clonotype was counted at least ten times. This chain links TRBV27 with TRBJ2-7; 11 bases map to TRBD2. The V and J ends lost 0 bases and 3 bases, in that order; junction bases with no gene match: 4. CDR1 and CDR2 (germline): MNHEY, SMNVEV (reference sequence). This CDR3 has 16 amino acids. The CDR3 spells CASSLSSSGRSYEQYF. The DNA for the CDR3 is TGTGCCAGCAGTTTATCGTCTAGCGGGAGGAGCTACGAGCAGTACTTC.